The subject of this entry is one T cell receptor beta chain. Its specificity is unknown. This record comes from a study of PD-L1 blockade in urothelial cancer. For the study at large: Most patients, about nine tenths of the roughly 30, were males with bladder-origin cancer. Blood was subjected to analysis at 3 weeks (second dose) and 6 weeks following treatment start.

Sequenced by immunoSEQ multiplex PCR; TCRdb stores in-frame clones only, minus some. The table includes 95,000 to 130,000 clones, 75% to 90% detected once. Study results and limitations: Durable benefit accompanied greater 3-week expansion of tumor-associated blood clones.

Time point given: peripheral blood 6 weeks after treatment start. The study collected 1 to 8 samples per patient, pretreatment and on-treatment. J lost 9 bases, V lost 5 bases, and 14 bases had no gene match. Germline V lookup: CDR1 SGHAT, CDR2 FQNNGV. The CDR3 is 15 amino acids. The sequence was collected from a man in his sixties with urothelial cancer. The starting material was PBMCs, obtained around atezolizumab (anti-PD-L1) treatment. The rearrangement links TRBV11-2 to TRBJ2-7, with 9 bases fitting TRBD1. CDR3 region: CASSAGTGKETRQYF. The DNA of the CDR3 is TGTGCCAGCAGCGCCGGGACAGGGAAGGAGACGAGGCAGTACTTC.